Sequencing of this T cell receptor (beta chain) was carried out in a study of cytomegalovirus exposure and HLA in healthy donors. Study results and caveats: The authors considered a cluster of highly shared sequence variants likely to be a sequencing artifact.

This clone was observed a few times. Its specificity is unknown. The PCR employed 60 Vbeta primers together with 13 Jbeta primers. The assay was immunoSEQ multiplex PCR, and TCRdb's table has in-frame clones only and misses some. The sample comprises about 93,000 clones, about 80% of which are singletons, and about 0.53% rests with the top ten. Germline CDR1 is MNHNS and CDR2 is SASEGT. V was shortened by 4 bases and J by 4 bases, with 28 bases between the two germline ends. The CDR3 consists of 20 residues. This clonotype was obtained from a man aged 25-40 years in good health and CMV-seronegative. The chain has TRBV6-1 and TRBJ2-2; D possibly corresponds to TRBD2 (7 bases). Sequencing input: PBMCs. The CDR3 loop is CASSVRIGDYPRGGTGELFF. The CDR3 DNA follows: TGTGCCAGCAGTGTCAGGATAGGGGACTACCCTCGAGGGGGCACCGGGGAGCTGTTTTTT.